This T cell receptor beta chain originates from a study of beta chain features in type 1 diabetes. General study points: For patients, the naive, central memory and Treg TCRB repertoires appeared more alike than for healthy donors. A moderate, significant TCRB CDR3 shortening appeared in type 1 diabetes across four CD4+ subsets.

Per donor, one heparinised blood draw averaged around 120 mL. Via the markers CD45RO/CCR7/CD25/CD127/CD95/CD27, stem cell-like memory, regulatory, central memory and naive CD4+ cells were sorted. Each sorted population was over 98% pure. V was cut by 0 bases and J by 5 bases, with 11 bases left in between. CDR3 size: 15 residues. The germline V gene encodes CDR1 SGHNT and CDR2 YYREEE (reference sequence). The authors reverse transcribed all of the isolated RNA, so sequencing captured expressed TCRB transcripts. Only in-frame clones appear in the TCRdb table, and some are missing; sequencing was by immunoSEQ multiplex PCR. Of some 270,000 clones detected, roughly a tenth appear once; the ten largest clones hold more than 0.015%. Points on this clone: Its target is unknown.

Sequencing used naive CD4+ T cells from blood. The rearrangement joins TRBV5-4 to TRBJ1-4, with D possibly being TRBD1 (6 bases). This TCR came from a man aged 25-45 years with type 1 diabetes. The CDR3 nucleotides are TGTGCCAGCAGCTTGGGCGGAACAGGGAATGAAAAACTGTTTTTT. Encoded protein: CASSLGGTGNEKLFF.